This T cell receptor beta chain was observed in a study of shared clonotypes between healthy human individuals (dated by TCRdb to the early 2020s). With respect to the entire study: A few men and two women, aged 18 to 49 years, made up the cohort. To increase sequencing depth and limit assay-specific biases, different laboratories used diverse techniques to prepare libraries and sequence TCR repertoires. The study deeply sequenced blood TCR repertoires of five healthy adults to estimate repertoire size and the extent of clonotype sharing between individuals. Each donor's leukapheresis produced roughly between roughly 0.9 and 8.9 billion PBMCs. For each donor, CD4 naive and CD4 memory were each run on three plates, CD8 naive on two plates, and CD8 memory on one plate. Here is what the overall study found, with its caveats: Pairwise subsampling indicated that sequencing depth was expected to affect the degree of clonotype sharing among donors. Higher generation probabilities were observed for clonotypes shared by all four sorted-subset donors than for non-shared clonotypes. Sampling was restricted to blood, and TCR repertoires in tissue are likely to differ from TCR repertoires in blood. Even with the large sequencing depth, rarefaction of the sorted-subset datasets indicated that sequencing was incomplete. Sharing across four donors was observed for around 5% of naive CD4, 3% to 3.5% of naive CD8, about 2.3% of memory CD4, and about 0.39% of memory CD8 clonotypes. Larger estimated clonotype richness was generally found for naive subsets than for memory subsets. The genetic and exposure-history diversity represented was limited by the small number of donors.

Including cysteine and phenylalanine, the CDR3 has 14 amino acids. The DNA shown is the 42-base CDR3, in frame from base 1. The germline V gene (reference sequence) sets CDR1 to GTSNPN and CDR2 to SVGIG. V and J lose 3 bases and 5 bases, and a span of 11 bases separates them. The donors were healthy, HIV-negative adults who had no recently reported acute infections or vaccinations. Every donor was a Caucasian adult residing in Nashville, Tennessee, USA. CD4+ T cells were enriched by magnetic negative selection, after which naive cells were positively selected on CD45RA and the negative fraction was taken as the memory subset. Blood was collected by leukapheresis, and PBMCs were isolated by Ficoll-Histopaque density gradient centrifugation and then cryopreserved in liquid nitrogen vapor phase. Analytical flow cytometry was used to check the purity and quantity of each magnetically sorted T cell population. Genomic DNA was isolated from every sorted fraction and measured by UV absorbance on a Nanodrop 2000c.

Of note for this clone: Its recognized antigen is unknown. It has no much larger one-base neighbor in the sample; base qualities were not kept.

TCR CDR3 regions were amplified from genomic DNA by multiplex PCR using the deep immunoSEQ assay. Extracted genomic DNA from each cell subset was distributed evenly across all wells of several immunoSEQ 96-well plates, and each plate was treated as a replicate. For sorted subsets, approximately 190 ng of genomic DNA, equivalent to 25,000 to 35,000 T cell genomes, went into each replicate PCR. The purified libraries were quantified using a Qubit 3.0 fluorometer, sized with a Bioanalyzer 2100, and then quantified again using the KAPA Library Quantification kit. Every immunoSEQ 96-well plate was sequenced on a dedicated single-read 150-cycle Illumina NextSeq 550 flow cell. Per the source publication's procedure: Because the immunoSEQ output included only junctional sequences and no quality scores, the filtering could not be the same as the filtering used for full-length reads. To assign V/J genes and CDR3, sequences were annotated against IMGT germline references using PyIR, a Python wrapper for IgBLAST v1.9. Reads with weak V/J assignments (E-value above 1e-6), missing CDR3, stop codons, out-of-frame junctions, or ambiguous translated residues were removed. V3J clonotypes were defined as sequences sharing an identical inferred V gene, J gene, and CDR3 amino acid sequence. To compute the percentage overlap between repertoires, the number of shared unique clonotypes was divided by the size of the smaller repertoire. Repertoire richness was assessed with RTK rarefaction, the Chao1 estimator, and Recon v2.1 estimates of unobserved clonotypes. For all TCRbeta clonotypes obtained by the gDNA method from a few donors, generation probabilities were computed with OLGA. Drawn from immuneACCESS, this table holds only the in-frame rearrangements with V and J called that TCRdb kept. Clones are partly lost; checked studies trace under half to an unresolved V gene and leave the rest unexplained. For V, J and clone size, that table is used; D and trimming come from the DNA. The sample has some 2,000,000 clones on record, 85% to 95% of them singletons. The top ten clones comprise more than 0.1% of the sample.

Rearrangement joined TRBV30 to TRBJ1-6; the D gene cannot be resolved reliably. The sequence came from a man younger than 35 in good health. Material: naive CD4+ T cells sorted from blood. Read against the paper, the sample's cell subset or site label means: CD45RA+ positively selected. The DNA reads TGTGCCTGGAGAAGGGATTTTAATAATTCACCCCTCCACTTT. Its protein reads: CAWRRDFNNSPLHF. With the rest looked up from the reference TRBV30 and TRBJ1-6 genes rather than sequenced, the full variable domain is SQTIHQWPATLVQPVGSPLSLECTVEGTSNPNLYWYRQAAGRGLQLLFYSVGIGQISSEVPQNLSASRPQDRQFILSSKKLLLSDSGFYLCAWRRDFNNSPLHFGNGTRLTVT.